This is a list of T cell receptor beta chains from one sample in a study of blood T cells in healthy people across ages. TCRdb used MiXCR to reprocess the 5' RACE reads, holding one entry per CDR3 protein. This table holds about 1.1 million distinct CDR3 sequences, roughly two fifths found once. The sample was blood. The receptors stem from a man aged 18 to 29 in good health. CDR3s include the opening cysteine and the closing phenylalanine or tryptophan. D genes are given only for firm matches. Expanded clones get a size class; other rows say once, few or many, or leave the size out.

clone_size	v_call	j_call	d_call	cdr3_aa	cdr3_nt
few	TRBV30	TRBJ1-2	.	CAWTTGHTGYTF	TGTGCCTGGACCACAGGACATACTGGCTACACCTTC
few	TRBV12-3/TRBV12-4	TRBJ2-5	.	CASSLRPAQETQYF	TGTGCCAGCAGTTTAAGGCCGGCGCAAGAGACCCAGTACTTC
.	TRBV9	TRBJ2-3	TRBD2	CASSVVGGGRTDTQYF	TGTGCCAGCAGCGTAGTTGGCGGGGGGCGCACAGATACGCAGTATTTT
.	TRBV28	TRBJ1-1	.	CASVAVLNTEAFF	TGTGCCAGCGTAGCGGTGTTGAACACTGAAGCTTTCTTT
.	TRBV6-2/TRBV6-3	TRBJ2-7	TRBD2	CASIPSGSYEQYF	TGTGCCAGCATACCTAGCGGATCCTACGAGCAGTACTTC
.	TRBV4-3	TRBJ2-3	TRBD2	CAGSHLAGATSTDTQYF	TGCGCCGGCAGCCATCTAGCGGGGGCTACTAGCACAGATACGCAGTATTTT
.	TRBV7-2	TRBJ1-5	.	CASSLVGCNQPQHF	TGTGCCAGCAGCTTAGTAGGTTGCAATCAGCCCCAGCATTTT
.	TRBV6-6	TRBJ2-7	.	CASSFQLESSYEHYF	TGTGCCAGCAGTTTTCAATTGGAGAGCTCCTACGAGCACTACTTC
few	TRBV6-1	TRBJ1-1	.	CASSRWDKEAEAFF	TGTGCCAGCAGTAGATGGGACAAGGAGGCTGAAGCTTTCTTT
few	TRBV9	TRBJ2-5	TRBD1	CASSPEDRGLQETQYF	TGTGCCAGCAGCCCCGAGGACAGGGGGCTTCAAGAGACCCAGTACTTC
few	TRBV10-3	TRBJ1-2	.	CATNSGQGTDGYTF	TGTGCCACGAACTCTGGGCAGGGGACCGATGGCTACACCTTC
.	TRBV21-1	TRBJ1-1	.	CASSRLHRGRNTEAFF	TGTGCCAGCAGCAGACTGCACAGGGGGCGGAACACTGAAGCTTTCTTT
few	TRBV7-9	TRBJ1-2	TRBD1	CASSWGQGTTYGYTF	TGTGCCAGCAGCTGGGGACAGGGGACTACGTATGGCTACACCTTC
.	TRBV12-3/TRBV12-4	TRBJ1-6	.	CASSPRQFDSPLHF	TGTGCCAGCAGCCCTAGACAGTTCGATTCACCCCTCCACTTT
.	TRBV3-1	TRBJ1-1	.	CASSQGSVNTEAFF	TGTGCCAGCAGCCAAGGGTCCGTGAACACTGAAGCTTTCTTT
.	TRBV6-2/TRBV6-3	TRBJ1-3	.	CASSRTGISGNTIYF	TGTGCCAGCAGTAGGACCGGGATCTCTGGAAACACCATATATTTT
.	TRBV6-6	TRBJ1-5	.	CASSMMDSNQPQHF	TGTGCCAGCTCGATGATGGATAGCAATCAGCCCCAGCATTTT
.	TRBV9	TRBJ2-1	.	CASSGQDPNEQFF	TGTGCCAGCAGCGGACAGGACCCCAATGAGCAGTTCTTC
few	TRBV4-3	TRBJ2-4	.	CASSQGQGSALAKNIQYF	TGCGCCAGCAGCCAAGGGCAGGGATCCGCATTAGCCAAAAACATTCAGTACTTC
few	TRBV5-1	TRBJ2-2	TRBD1	CASSLVQGANTGELFF	TGCGCCAGCAGCTTGGTTCAGGGGGCGAACACCGGGGAGCTGTTTTTT
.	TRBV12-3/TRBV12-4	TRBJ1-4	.	CASSFTGGATNEKLFF	TGTGCCAGCAGTTTTACAGGCGGTGCAACTAATGAAAAACTGTTTTTT
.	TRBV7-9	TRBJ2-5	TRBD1	CASRVSGQGSETQYF	TGTGCCAGCAGGGTCTCGGGACAGGGATCGGAGACCCAGTACTTC
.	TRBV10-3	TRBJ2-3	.	CAISERGGPDTQYF	TGTGCCATCAGTGAGCGGGGTGGGCCAGATACGCAGTATTTT
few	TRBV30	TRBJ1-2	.	CAWSVVVYYGYTF	TGTGCCTGGAGCGTCGTAGTTTACTATGGCTACACCTTC
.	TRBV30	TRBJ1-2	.	CAWGDKSNYGYTF	TGTGCCTGGGGGGACAAATCTAACTATGGCTACACCTTC
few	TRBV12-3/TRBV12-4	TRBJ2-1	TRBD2	CASSHIRTSGAGEQFF	TGTGCCAGCAGCCACATCCGGACTAGCGGGGCGGGTGAGCAGTTCTTC
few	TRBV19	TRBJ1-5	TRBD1	CASSTVMRRGHQPQHF	TGTGCCAGTAGTACCGTTATGCGCAGGGGGCATCAGCCCCAGCATTTT
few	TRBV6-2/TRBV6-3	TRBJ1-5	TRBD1	CASRFRDRVNQPQHF	TGTGCCAGCAGATTCCGGGACAGGGTAAATCAGCCCCAGCATTTT
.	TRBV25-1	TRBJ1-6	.	CASGGSPPHF	TGTGCCAGCGGGGGGAGTCCCCCCCACTTT
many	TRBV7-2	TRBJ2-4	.	CASSASGSLAKNIQYF	TGTGCCAGCAGCGCCAGCGGGTCACTAGCCAAAAACATTCAGTACTTC
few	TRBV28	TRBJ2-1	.	CASSPAFHNEQFF	TGTGCCAGTTCTCCCGCCTTTCACAATGAGCAGTTCTTC
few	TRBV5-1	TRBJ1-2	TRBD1	CASSLFGQGDYGYTF	TGCGCCAGCAGCTTGTTTGGACAGGGGGACTATGGCTACACCTTC
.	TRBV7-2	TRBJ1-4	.	CASSLVPGHTTEKLFF	TGTGCCAGCAGCTTAGTACCGGGACACACTACTGAAAAACTGTTTTTT
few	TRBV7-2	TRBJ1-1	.	CASSLTAEEMNTEAFF	TGTGCCAGCAGTCTTACCGCGGAGGAGATGAACACTGAAGCTTTCTTT
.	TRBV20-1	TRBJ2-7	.	CSANGASSYEQYF	TGCAGTGCTAACGGAGCAAGCTCCTACGAGCAGTACTTC
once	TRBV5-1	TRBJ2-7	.	CASSLVGTDNEQYF	TGCGCCAGCAGCTTGGTTGGGACGGACAATGAGCAGTACTTC
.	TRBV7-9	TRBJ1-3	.	CASSPDIGNTIYF	TGTGCCAGCAGCCCCGACATCGGAAACACCATATATTTT
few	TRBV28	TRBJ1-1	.	CASSLLTVLNTEAFF	TGTGCCAGCAGTTTATTAACAGTACTAAACACTGAAGCTTTCTTT
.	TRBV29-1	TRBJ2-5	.	CSVEIGDNEQYF	TGCAGCGTTGAAATCGGGGACAATGAGCAGTACTTC
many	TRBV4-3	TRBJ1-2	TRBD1	CASSQEQGNYGYTF	TGCGCCAGCAGCCAAGAACAGGGGAACTATGGCTACACCTTC
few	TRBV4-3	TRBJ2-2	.	CASSQGPGIGGLFF	TGCGCCAGCAGCCAAGGGCCGGGAATCGGAGGGCTGTTTTTT
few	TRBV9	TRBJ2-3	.	CASSVGAGPSTDTQYF	TGTGCCAGCAGCGTAGGAGCGGGCCCTAGCACAGATACGCAGTATTTT
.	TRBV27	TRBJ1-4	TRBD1	CASSPGQALATNEKLFF	TGTGCCAGCAGTCCCGGACAGGCTCTTGCAACTAATGAAAAACTGTTTTTT
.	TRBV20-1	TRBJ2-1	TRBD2	CSARDRTSGGNEQFF	TGCAGTGCTAGAGATCGGACTAGCGGGGGGAATGAGCAGTTCTTC
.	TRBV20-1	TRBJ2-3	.	CSARISGDQADTQYF	TGCAGTGCTAGAATATCAGGGGATCAAGCAGATACGCAGTATTTT
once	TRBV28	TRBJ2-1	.	CARSSATAEAYNEQFF	TGTGCCCGCAGTTCCGCCACCGCGGAGGCCTACAATGAGCAGTTCTTC
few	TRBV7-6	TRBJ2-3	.	CASSGRQGMLTDTQYF	TGTGCCAGCAGCGGTCGTCAGGGGATGCTCACAGATACGCAGTATTTT
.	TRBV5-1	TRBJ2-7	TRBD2	CASSYGLDNEQYF	TGCGCCAGCAGCTACGGACTAGACAATGAGCAGTACTTC
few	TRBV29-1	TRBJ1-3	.	CSVELTSSGNTIYF	TGCAGCGTTGAACTGACGAGCTCTGGAAACACCATATATTTT